This TCR beta chain was sequenced in a study of cytomegalovirus exposure and HLA in healthy donors. Overall study findings and caveats: A list of 164 TCR beta chains associated with cytomegalovirus was given.

This CDR3 is built from 18 residues. Unmatched junction bases numbered 16, after V lost 2 bases and J lost 4 bases. The germline V gene has CDR1 SGHNT and CDR2 YYREEE (reference sequence). Researchers ran the PCR with 60 Vbeta and 13 Jbeta primers. Under the authors' procedure: Around 10 million of the roughly 80 million unique TCR beta chains counted in a later analysis were shared. Sequencing used immunoSEQ multiplex PCR; TCRdb keeps in-frame clones, though not all of them. That table furnishes V, J and clone size, whereas the DNA furnished D and trimming. This repertoire includes 30,000 to 45,000 clones. Points on this clone: Its target is unknown.

Sequenced material: PBMCs. The receptor was isolated from a man between 35 and 55 years old in good health and CMV-seropositive. The chain couples TRBV5-4 to TRBJ2-7; 9 nucleotides agree with TRBD2. The DNA of the CDR3 is TGTGCCAGCAGCTTCGGACTAGCGCGAGGCGGGAGATCATACGAGCAGTACTTC. Encoded protein: CASSFGLARGGRSYEQYF.